The 10 T cell receptor beta chains below all came from one sample that was sequenced in a study of shared clonotypes between healthy human individuals. Using immunoSEQ multiplex PCR, the repertoire was profiled, and TCRdb retains in-frame clones only, with some absent. The sample lists nearly 500,000 clones; around 78% were seen once. Sequenced material: PBMCs. The receptors here all came from a woman between 35 and 50 years old in good health. Some clones in this sample may be carry-over from other donors' samples.

The J gene is TRBJ2-3, the V gene TRBV6-4; 7 nucleotides line up with TRBD1. V shed 7 bases and J 1 base; nucleotides not matched to a gene: 5. Per germline, CDR1 MRHNA and CDR2 SNTAGT. This CDR3 contains 14 residues. In DNA form, the CDR3 reads TGTGCCAGCAAAGAGGGGACAGGCACAGATACGCAGTATTTT. It specifies CASKEGTGTDTQYF.

This clone was found once. A much larger clone lies one base from this, so it may be a read error. The same CDR3 arises from other DNA sequences in this sample as well. In nucleotides, the CDR3 is TGTGCCATCAGTGTCGAGGGGGCAGGCGGCTACACCTTC. Residues: CAISVEGAGGYTF. This sequence joins TRBV10-3 and TRBJ1-2, with 7 bases lining up with TRBD1. The CDR3 totals 13 residues. Trimming removed 4 bases from V and 8 bases from J; junction bases left unmatched: 7. The germline V gene has CDR1 ENHRY and CDR2 SYGVKD.

V is TRBV28 and J is TRBJ2-2, with D possibly matching TRBD1 (5 bases). The CDR3 sequence is 13 residues long. Per germline, CDR1 MDHEN and CDR2 SYDVKM. V lost 8 bases and J lost 0, with 7 bases in between. CDR3 sequence reads: CASETANTGELFF. CDR3 bases: TGTGCCAGCGAGACAGCGAACACCGGGGAGCTGTTTTTT.

This chain uses TRBV14 with TRBJ2-1; a possible D gene is TRBD2 (6 bases). The CDR3 has 15 residues. V was pared by 3 bases and J by 4 bases, with 13 bases between. Per the germline V gene, CDR1 is SGHDN and CDR2 is FVKESK. The CDR3 DNA follows: TGTGCCAGCAGCCACTTGGGACTCGGGTACAATGAGCAGTTCTTC. Translating it yields CASSHLGLGYNEQFF.

This clone showed up many times. The same CDR3 is also encoded by other DNA sequences in this sample. The chain uses TRBV29-1 and TRBJ1-1; tentatively, D is TRBD1 (5 bases). There are 12 residues in the CDR3. In germline, CDR1 is SQVTM, CDR2 ANQGSEA. V was trimmed by 6 bases and J by 6 bases, leaving 14 bases between them. For the CDR3, the DNA is TGCAGCGTGAGTTCAGGGAGAGCTGAAGCTTTCTTT. The encoded protein is CSVSSGRAEAFF.

This chain uses TRBV5-6 with TRBJ2-5, with 7 bases matching TRBD2. CDR1 and CDR2 (germline): SGHDT, YYEEEE. The CDR3 has 17 residues. The V gene end was trimmed by 4 bases and the J gene end by 5 bases; junction bases not matched to a gene: 17. CDR3 residues: CASSERQGGAWWETQYF. DNA for the CDR3: TGTGCCAGCAGCGAAAGGCAGGGAGGGGCGTGGTGGGAGACCCAGTACTTC. The full variable domain, with the rest looked up from reference TRBV5-6 and TRBJ2-5, is DAGVTQSPTHLIKTRGQQVTLRCSPKSGHDTVSWYQQALGQGPQFIFQYYEEEERQRGNFPDRFSGHQFPNYSSELNVNALLLGDSALYLCASSERQGGAWWETQYFGPGTRLLVL.

The rearrangement links TRBV2 to TRBJ2-2; D call uncertain. This CDR3 has 15 residues. CDR1 is SNHLY and CDR2 is FYNNEI in the germline V gene. V lost 2 bases to trimming and J lost 0 bases, with 7 bases between them. This chain's CDR3 is CASSERKPNTGELFF. The CDR3 nucleotides read TGTGCCAGCAGTGAACGAAAGCCGAACACCGGGGAGCTGTTTTTT.

The V and J genes are TRBV11-3 and TRBJ2-5; D is perhaps TRBD1 or TRBD2 (5 bases each). The V gene's germline CDR1 is SGHNT and CDR2 YENEEA. This CDR3 is 16 amino acids long. V was shortened by 1 base and J by 0 bases, with 12 bases between the two germline ends. The CDR3 here is CASSLGGMGDQETQYF. The CDR3 DNA reads TGTGCCAGCAGCTTAGGGGGAATGGGGGACCAAGAGACCCAGTACTTC.

At least ten counts were recorded for this clone. This specimen includes other DNA sequences encoding the same CDR3. The gene calls are TRBV28 and TRBJ2-1; TRBD2 matches 13 bases. The V segment lost 5 bases and the J segment 7 bases; nucleotides outside the gene matches: 8. The V gene's germline CDR1 is MDHEN and CDR2 SYDVKM. This CDR3 contains 16 residues. The CDR3 DNA reads TGTGCCAGCAGTCTCTGGACTAGCGGGAGTAGGAATGAGCAGTTCTTC. Translating gives CASSLWTSGSRNEQFF.

The V gene is TRBV6-6, the J gene TRBJ1-5; 8 nucleotides align to TRBD1. This CDR3 spans 15 amino acids. Germline V gives CDR1 MNHNY, CDR2 SVGAGI (reference sequence). After removal of 4 bases from V and 4 bases from J, the junction contained 6 bases not matched to a gene. CDR3 nucleotides: TGTGCCAGCAGTTTTCGGACAGGGACAAATCAGCCCCAGCATTTT. This translates into CASSFRTGTNQPQHF.